Listed here are 12 T cell receptor beta chains from one sample, sequenced in a study of blood T cell repertoires in COVID-19. Repertoires were generated with immunoSEQ multiplex PCR, while TCRdb's copy carries only in-frame clones and drops some. The sample comprises fewer than 150,000 clones, approximately 90% of which are singletons, and around 26% rests with the top ten. The sequencing input was peripheral blood. Receptors were obtained from a human donor in a cohort sampled during active COVID-19.

This sequence joins TRBV7-2 and TRBJ1-4; 9 positions match TRBD1. V was pared by 5 bases and J by 8 bases, with 6 bases of the junction left unmatched. This CDR3 spans 14 amino acids. Germline assignment: CDR1 SGHTA and CDR2 FQGNSA. The CDR3 DNA is TGTGCCAGCAGCGTAGACAGGGGGAACGAAAAACTGTTTTTT. The encoded protein is CASSVDRGNEKLFF. The variable domain in full, completed from reference TRBV7-2 and TRBJ1-4, reads GAGVSQSPSNKVTEKGKDVELRCDPISGHTALYWYRQSLGQGLEFLIYFQGNSAPDKSGLPSDRFSAERTGGSVSTLTIQRTQQEDSAVYLCASSVDRGNEKLFFGSGTQLSVL.

This clone showed up just once. The chain recombines TRBV27 with TRBJ1-5; weak D call: TRBD1 (6 bases). V was cut by 5 bases and J by 0 bases, with 14 bases left in between. The germline gives CDR1 MNHEY, CDR2 SMNVEV (reference sequence). CDR3 length: 16 amino acids. Written as DNA, the CDR3 is TGTGCCAGCAGTCCCCGAGGGGGGGATAGCAATCAGCCCCAGCATTTT. Translation gives CASSPRGGDSNQPQHF.

The chain joins TRBV27 to TRBJ2-7; 7 positions match TRBD1. V trimming: 5 bases; J trimming: 1 base; junction bases outside the gene matches: 5. In germline, CDR1 is MNHEY, CDR2 SMNVEV (reference sequence). The CDR3 has 14 amino acids. In DNA, the CDR3 is TGTGCCAGCAGTGACGACAGGGTTTCCTACGAGCAGTACTTC. It encodes CASSDDRVSYEQYF.

The chain links TRBV5-1 to TRBJ2-5, with 7 bases matching TRBD1. V trimming: 2 bases; J trimming: 2 bases; junction bases outside the gene matches: 3. This CDR3 contains 14 residues. Germline V lookup: CDR1 SGHRS, CDR2 YFSETQ. CDR3 sequence: CASSLQGSQETQYF. CDR3 sequence (DNA): TGCGCCAGCAGCTTACAGGGGAGTCAAGAGACCCAGTACTTC.

This clone turned up a few times. This rearrangement joins TRBV5-1 to TRBJ2-7; 10 nucleotides match TRBD2. Losses at the gene ends were 0 bases for V and 1 base for J; bases not matched to a gene: 4. The CDR3 is 16 amino acids. The germline gives CDR1 SGHRS, CDR2 YFSETQ. CDR3 protein: CASSLVASGGSYEQYF. The CDR3 DNA sequence: TGCGCCAGCAGCTTGGTTGCTAGCGGGGGATCCTACGAGCAGTACTTC.

The chain links TRBV12-5 to TRBJ2-2; TRBD2 is a possible D gene (6 bases). CDR3 length: 17 amino acids. V was cut by 0 bases and J by 5 bases, with 16 bases left in between. CDR1 LGHNT and CDR2 FRNRAP come from the germline V gene. CDR3 sequence reads: CASGLVVGGIITGELFF. The CDR3, as DNA: TGTGCTAGTGGTTTGGTAGTAGGAGGGATCATAACCGGGGAGCTGTTTTTT.

This sequence joins TRBV5-6 and TRBJ1-2; D gene uncertain. Trimming cost V 2 bases and J 7 bases, with 9 bases left between them. The germline V gene has CDR1 SGHDT and CDR2 YYEEEE. This CDR3 has 12 amino acids. CDR3 region: CASSFPGSGYTF. The CDR3 nucleotides read TGTGCCAGCAGCTTTCCTGGTAGTGGCTACACCTTC.

The CDR3 DNA reads as TGTGCCAGCAGCCAAGGCGCGGCTGCAGAGACCCAGTACTTC. It yields the protein CASSQGAAAETQYF. This chain links TRBV3-1 (or the pseudogene TRBV3-2) with TRBJ2-5; no clear D. CDR1 and CDR2 from the germline V gene are LGHDT and YNNKEL (reference sequence). CDR3 size: 14 residues. The ends were cut back, 1 base at V and 4 bases at J, with 10 bases in the middle.

The chain has TRBV18 and TRBJ2-5; a weak D match, TRBD2 (6 bases). Deletions cut 3 bases from V and 4 bases from J, with 12 bases between. CDR3 length equals 14 residues. Germline CDR1 reads KGHSH; CDR2 reads LQKENI. The CDR3 loop reads CASSPGTPRETQYF. DNA for the CDR3: TGTGCCAGCTCACCGGGGACTCCTAGAGAGACCCAGTACTTC.

The V gene is TRBV6-5, the J gene TRBJ1-5; maybe TRBD1 (6 bases). The CDR3 consists of 15 residues. Germline V gives CDR1 MNHEY, CDR2 SVGAGI. V lost 6 bases to trimming and J lost 0 bases, with 12 bases between them. CDR3 DNA sequence: TGTGCCAGCAGCCAGGGGCGATATAGCAATCAGCCCCAGCATTTT. Translation gives CASSQGRYSNQPQHF.

This chain uses TRBV5-6 with TRBJ2-4, with 9 positions matching TRBD2. With V trimmed by 2 bases and J by 11 bases, 8 bases remained unmatched. Per germline, CDR1 SGHDT and CDR2 YYEEEE. The CDR3 has 14 residues. The CDR3 DNA is TGTGCCAGCAGCTTAGAGACTAGCGGCATGGTTCAGTACTTC. It is translated as CASSLETSGMVQYF. Full variable domain (missing parts from reference TRBV5-6 and TRBJ2-4): DAGVTQSPTHLIKTRGQQVTLRCSPKSGHDTVSWYQQALGQGPQFIFQYYEEEERQRGNFPDRFSGHQFPNYSSELNVNALLLGDSALYLCASSLETSGMVQYFGAGTRLSVL.

This chain connects TRBV6-2 or TRBV6-3 to TRBJ2-5; D perhaps matches TRBD2 (6 bases). Germline-derived CDR1 and CDR2 are MNHEY and SVGEGT. The V end was cut by 4 bases, the J end by 1 base, with 10 bases between. This CDR3 has 14 residues. CDR3 sequence reads: CASSLLASQETQYF. The CDR3, as DNA: TGTGCCAGCAGTTTACTAGCCTCCCAAGAGACCCAGTACTTC.